The 15 T cell receptor beta chains listed next were all sequenced from one sample in a study of blood T cell repertoires in COVID-19. Libraries were prepared by immunoSEQ multiplex PCR; TCRdb keeps only in-frame clonotypes and omits some of them. This table has 320,000 or so clones, 80% to 90% appearing once. Material for sequencing was PBMCs or T cells enriched from blood (not recorded which). All receptors derive from a man aged 25 to 40 who had recovered from COVID-19.

About this clone itself: The junction differs from germline at one of its ends, possibly a read error. V is TRBV6-1 and J is TRBJ2-7; 9 positions agree with TRBD1. The CDR3 consists of 11 residues. The germline V gene encodes CDR1 MNHNS and CDR2 SASEGT. Here the CDR3 DNA reads TGTGCCAGCAGTGAAGGGACAGGGGAGAACTTC. Residues: CASSEGTGENF.

The chain joins TRBV28 to TRBJ1-1, with a weak D call TRBD1 (5 bases). The V gene's germline CDR1 is MDHEN and CDR2 SYDVKM. V was clipped by 4 bases and J by 1 base, with 16 bases between them. The CDR3 is 16 residues long. The CDR3 protein is CASSSQGLTGNTEAFF. In DNA form, the CDR3 reads TGTGCCAGCAGTTCCCAGGGTCTCACAGGGAACACTGAAGCTTTCTTT.

V is TRBV6-5 and J is TRBJ1-1; TRBD1 might be the D (5 bases). This CDR3 comprises 14 residues. Trimming pared 6 bases from V and 7 bases from J, leaving 18 bases between. In germline, CDR1 is MNHEY, CDR2 SVGAGI. The CDR3 loop reads CASRFQGIFFEAFF. The CDR3 bases are TGTGCCAGCAGATTCCAGGGAATATTTTTTGAAGCTTTCTTT.

The chain is built from TRBV27 and TRBJ1-1; D possibly corresponds to TRBD1 (6 bases). Per the germline V gene, CDR1 is MNHEY and CDR2 is SMNVEV (reference sequence). V lost 8 bases and J 5 bases, leaving 21 bases between the germline ends. This CDR3 comprises 15 residues. The CDR3 DNA sequence: TGTGCCAGCTGGGTTATAGGGGGTGAAAGAACTGAAGCTTTCTTT. Translation: CASWVIGGERTEAFF.

The table lists this clone with a count of one. This sequence joins TRBV24-1 and TRBJ1-1; D remains unclear. This CDR3 spans 11 amino acids. CDR1 KGHDR and CDR2 SFDVKD come from the germline V gene. V shed 5 bases and J shed 8 bases, with 8 bases lying between them. The CDR3 DNA reads TGTGCCACCAGTGTTGGAGGGGAAGCTTTCTTT. Protein sequence: CATSVGGEAFF.

The chain joins TRBV30 to TRBJ2-4, with D tentatively TRBD2 (6 bases). V was pared by 3 bases and J by 3 bases, with 12 bases between. Germline V gene lookup returns CDR1 GTSNPN and CDR2 SVGIG (reference sequence). There are 14 residues in the CDR3. The CDR3 coding sequence is TGTGCCTGGAGACCCTCCGGGGGCAAAAACATTCAGTACTTC. Residues: CAWRPSGGKNIQYF.

The chain recombines TRBV4-2 with TRBJ1-5, with 7 nucleotides matching TRBD1. V shed 1 base and J 7 bases; nucleotides not matched to a gene: 7. The CDR3 runs 15 residues. Germline CDR1 LGHNA, CDR2 YNFKEQ. The CDR3 region has the DNA TGTGCCAGCAGCCAAGTACAGGGACAGAACCAGCCCCAGCATTTT. Translated, it gives CASSQVQGQNQPQHF.

V gene TRBV19 combines with J gene TRBJ1-5; weak D call: TRBD1 (5 bases). The CDR3 totals 13 residues. The germline V gene has CDR1 LNHDA and CDR2 SQIVND (reference sequence). V was clipped by 1 base and J by 6 bases, with 7 bases between them. The CDR3 spells CASSIGGVQPQHF. As DNA, the CDR3 is TGTGCCAGTAGTATAGGGGGGGTTCAGCCCCAGCATTTT.

This clone was seen once. The chain combines TRBV18 with TRBJ1-3; 8 bases align to TRBD1. The CDR3 length is 15 residues. CDR1 and CDR2 (germline): KGHSH, LQKENI. Trimming at V came to 2 bases and at J to 4 bases, leaving 4 bases not matched to a gene. Written as DNA, the CDR3 is TGTGCCAGCTCACCAACAGGGGGATACGGAAACACCATATATTTT. Protein product: CASSPTGGYGNTIYF.

The chain is built from TRBV2 and TRBJ2-7; 9 positions agree with TRBD2. The J segment lost 2 bases and the V segment lost 4 bases, leaving 15 bases of the junction unmatched. This CDR3 has 18 residues. Germline-derived CDR1 and CDR2 are SNHLY and FYNNEI. CDR3 in DNA: TGTGCCAGCAGTGGCCTCGCGCGGGGGGGTTTTCCCGCCTACGAGCAGTACTTC. Its protein product is CASSGLARGGFPAYEQYF.

The V call is TRBV2, the J call TRBJ1-1; maybe TRBD1 (6 bases). This CDR3 has 11 residues. Germline loops: CDR1 SNHLY, CDR2 FYNNEI. Trimming pared 8 bases from V and 10 bases from J, leaving 14 bases between. For the CDR3, the DNA is TGTGCCAGCGGAGACAGGCGTAGAGCTTTCTTT. It yields the protein CASGDRRRAFF.

This chain links TRBV12-3 or TRBV12-4 with TRBJ2-7, with D maybe TRBD1 (5 bases). Trimming took 1 base from V and 5 from J, leaving 6 bases between them. This CDR3 is built from 12 residues. Written as DNA, the CDR3 is TGTGCCAGCAGTTTAGAGGGGAACGAGCAGTACTTC. Protein sequence: CASSLEGNEQYF.

The V and J genes are TRBV7-9 and TRBJ1-6; D unclear. From germline, CDR1 is SEHNR and CDR2 FQNEAQ (reference sequence). The V end lost 3 bases, the J end lost 7 bases, and 4 bases lay between the germline ends. The CDR3 extends over 12 amino acids. The CDR3 DNA is TGTGCCAGCAGCTTGGGCAATTCACCCCTCCACTTT. Its protein is CASSLGNSPLHF.

The J gene is TRBJ1-5, the V gene TRBV7-4; perhaps TRBD1 as D (6 bases). The germline CDR1 and CDR2 sequences are SGHVT and SQSDAQ. V shed 2 bases and J shed 2 bases, with 19 bases lying between them. The CDR3 totals 18 residues. The CDR3 here is CASSLTVGGKDCNQPQHF. The CDR3 DNA reads as TGTGCCAGCAGCTTAACTGTAGGGGGTAAGGATTGCAATCAGCCCCAGCATTTT.

As to this clone: Other DNA sequences in this specimen translate into the identical CDR3. J is TRBJ2-5 and V is TRBV9; the D gene is possibly TRBD2 (5 bases). Germline assignment: CDR1 SGDLS and CDR2 YYNGEE. Deletions cut 2 bases from V and 5 bases from J, with 10 bases between. CDR3 length: 13 amino acids. CDR3 DNA: TGTGCCAGCAGCGTCGGACTGGGGGAGACCCAGTACTTC. Its protein product is CASSVGLGETQYF.